These T cell receptor beta chains were read from a single sample in a study of T cells expressing NK-cell markers. With the 5' RACE reads reprocessed, TCRdb shows one record per CDR3 protein and no DNA. The sample has tens of thousands of distinct CDR3 sequences; the top ten hold about 60%. What was sequenced was blood T cells: a sorted CD56 or NKG2C T cell subset, CD4+ or CD8+ T cells, or bulk PBMC T cells (not recorded which). The receptors were sampled from a woman aged 18-70 years in good health. CDR3s include the opening cysteine and the closing phenylalanine or tryptophan. Each record gives: clone size, V gene, J gene, CDR3 protein. Clone size is not always given. Where it is, it says once, few, many or a class for expanded clones.

-	TRBV2	TRBJ2-4	CASSADRENIQYF
-	TRBV6-5	TRBJ1-2	CASSHSWTGGRDYGYTF
-	TRBV30	TRBJ1-5	CAWTDPRGDGYQPQHF
-	TRBV6-1	TRBJ2-2	CASSIGDTGELFF
-	TRBV28	TRBJ2-6	CASSSSSYHPFGANVLTF
-	TRBV29-1	TRBJ1-1	CSVEVVELMNTEAFF
-	TRBV12-3/TRBV12-4	TRBJ2-3	CASATSAPDTQYF
-	TRBV5-6	TRBJ1-1	CASSLGLNTEAFF
-	TRBV4-1	TRBJ1-5	CASSHRGTGQISGQPQHF
-	TRBV7-3	TRBJ2-1	CASASPADDYNEQFF
-	TRBV12-3/TRBV12-4	TRBJ2-2	CASSSGGRTGELFF
-	TRBV10-3	TRBJ2-1	CAISDTDQGNEQFF
-	TRBV12-3/TRBV12-4	TRBJ1-3	CASSIGTGTGNTIYF
-	TRBV7-9	TRBJ2-1	CASSTTSVEQFF
-	TRBV5-1	TRBJ2-7	CASSPRQGETYEQYF
-	TRBV5-6	TRBJ2-7	CASSDPSSGVSMIVEQYF
-	TRBV7-9	TRBJ2-7	CASSLSDRGGEQYF
-	TRBV7-9	TRBJ1-1	CASSPPWTEMNTEAFF
-	TRBV9	TRBJ2-1	CASSVPREGGDNEQFF
-	TRBV2	TRBJ1-1	CASIRPQQFTEAFF
-	TRBV7-9	TRBJ1-2	CAIGTGARGYTF
-	TRBV7-9	TRBJ2-1	CASSFQGPGEQFF
-	TRBV24-1	TRBJ2-1	CATSDPHRGYYNEQFF
-	TRBV9	TRBJ2-7	CASSVATGGEQYF
-	TRBV7-8	TRBJ1-6	CASSSGNSPLHF
-	TRBV7-9	TRBJ2-1	CASSFVGTDEQFF
-	TRBV4-3	TRBJ1-1	CASSVRDSSTEAFF
-	TRBV20-1	TRBJ2-7	CSATRGDSYEQYF
-	TRBV29-1	TRBJ2-7	CSVGRRTGGWYEQYF
-	TRBV12-3/TRBV12-4	TRBJ2-5	CASSDDRVETQYF
-	TRBV5-5	TRBJ2-3	CASSLAEDSRNTQYF
-	TRBV6-1	TRBJ2-7	CASSRTSGSLEQYF
-	TRBV7-9	TRBJ1-5	CASTKAGGQGSQPQHF
-	TRBV28	TRBJ2-1	CASSYSGSSYNEQFF
-	TRBV12-3/TRBV12-4	TRBJ2-3	CASSLVLAGGGEWSDTQYF
-	TRBV5-1	TRBJ2-1	CASSWAGTSGNEQFF
-	TRBV12-3/TRBV12-4	TRBJ2-2	CASSFSRDLGFTGELFF
-	TRBV4-1	TRBJ2-3	CASSPPFVTGAQDTQYF
-	TRBV5-1	TRBJ2-5	CASSPLWTGSQETQYF
-	TRBV7-9	TRBJ2-4	CASSFSRGGTKNIQYF
-	TRBV12-3/TRBV12-4	TRBJ2-7	CASSLFSTTSYEQYF
-	TRBV11-1	TRBJ2-7	CASSPKSGTSGQRISYEQYF
-	TRBV7-8	TRBJ1-2	CASSLALLGPQGYTF
-	TRBV9	TRBJ2-2	CASSVRAENTGELFF
-	TRBV4-2	TRBJ1-6	CASSPGQGSRSPLHF
-	TRBV5-6	TRBJ2-1	CASSERLTAYNEQFF
-	TRBV6-1	TRBJ2-7	CASSARPDTSYEQYF
large	TRBV7-8	TRBJ2-7	CASTRGGFADEQYF
-	TRBV7-9	TRBJ1-3	CASSFAAGPKDTIYF
-	TRBV6-1	TRBJ2-7	CASRTWTGTSYEQYF
-	TRBV9	TRBJ2-2	CASSTPEGKDTGELFF
-	TRBV30	TRBJ2-7	CAWSADSLHEQYF
-	TRBV27	TRBJ1-1	CASSNGQGGTEAFF
-	TRBV18	TRBJ2-1	CASSPPGGYYNEQFF
-	TRBV29-1	TRBJ2-7	CSVETSGSSYEQYF
-	TRBV20-1	TRBJ2-7	CSARDPTGTTVYEQYF
-	TRBV28	TRBJ2-7	CASSSPSAWTSGGYEQYF
-	TRBV12-3/TRBV12-4	TRBJ1-1	CASSWYSPPEAFF
-	TRBV12-3/TRBV12-4	TRBJ1-5	CASSFQGRGQPQHF
-	TRBV5-1	TRBJ1-2	CASSSKGVGSGYTF